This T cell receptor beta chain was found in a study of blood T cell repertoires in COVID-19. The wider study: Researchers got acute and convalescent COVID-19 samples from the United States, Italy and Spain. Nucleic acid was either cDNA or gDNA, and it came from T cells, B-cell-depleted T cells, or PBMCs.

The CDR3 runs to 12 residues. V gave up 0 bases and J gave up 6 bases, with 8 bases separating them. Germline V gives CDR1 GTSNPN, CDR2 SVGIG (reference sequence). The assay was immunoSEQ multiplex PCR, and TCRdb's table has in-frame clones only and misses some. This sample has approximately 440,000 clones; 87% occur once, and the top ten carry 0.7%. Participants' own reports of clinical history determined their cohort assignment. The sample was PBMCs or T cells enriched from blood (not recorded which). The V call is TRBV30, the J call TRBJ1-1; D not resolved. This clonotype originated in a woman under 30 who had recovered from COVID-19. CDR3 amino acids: CAWSVITSEAFF. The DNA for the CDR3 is TGTGCCTGGAGTGTGATAACATCTGAAGCTTTCTTT.